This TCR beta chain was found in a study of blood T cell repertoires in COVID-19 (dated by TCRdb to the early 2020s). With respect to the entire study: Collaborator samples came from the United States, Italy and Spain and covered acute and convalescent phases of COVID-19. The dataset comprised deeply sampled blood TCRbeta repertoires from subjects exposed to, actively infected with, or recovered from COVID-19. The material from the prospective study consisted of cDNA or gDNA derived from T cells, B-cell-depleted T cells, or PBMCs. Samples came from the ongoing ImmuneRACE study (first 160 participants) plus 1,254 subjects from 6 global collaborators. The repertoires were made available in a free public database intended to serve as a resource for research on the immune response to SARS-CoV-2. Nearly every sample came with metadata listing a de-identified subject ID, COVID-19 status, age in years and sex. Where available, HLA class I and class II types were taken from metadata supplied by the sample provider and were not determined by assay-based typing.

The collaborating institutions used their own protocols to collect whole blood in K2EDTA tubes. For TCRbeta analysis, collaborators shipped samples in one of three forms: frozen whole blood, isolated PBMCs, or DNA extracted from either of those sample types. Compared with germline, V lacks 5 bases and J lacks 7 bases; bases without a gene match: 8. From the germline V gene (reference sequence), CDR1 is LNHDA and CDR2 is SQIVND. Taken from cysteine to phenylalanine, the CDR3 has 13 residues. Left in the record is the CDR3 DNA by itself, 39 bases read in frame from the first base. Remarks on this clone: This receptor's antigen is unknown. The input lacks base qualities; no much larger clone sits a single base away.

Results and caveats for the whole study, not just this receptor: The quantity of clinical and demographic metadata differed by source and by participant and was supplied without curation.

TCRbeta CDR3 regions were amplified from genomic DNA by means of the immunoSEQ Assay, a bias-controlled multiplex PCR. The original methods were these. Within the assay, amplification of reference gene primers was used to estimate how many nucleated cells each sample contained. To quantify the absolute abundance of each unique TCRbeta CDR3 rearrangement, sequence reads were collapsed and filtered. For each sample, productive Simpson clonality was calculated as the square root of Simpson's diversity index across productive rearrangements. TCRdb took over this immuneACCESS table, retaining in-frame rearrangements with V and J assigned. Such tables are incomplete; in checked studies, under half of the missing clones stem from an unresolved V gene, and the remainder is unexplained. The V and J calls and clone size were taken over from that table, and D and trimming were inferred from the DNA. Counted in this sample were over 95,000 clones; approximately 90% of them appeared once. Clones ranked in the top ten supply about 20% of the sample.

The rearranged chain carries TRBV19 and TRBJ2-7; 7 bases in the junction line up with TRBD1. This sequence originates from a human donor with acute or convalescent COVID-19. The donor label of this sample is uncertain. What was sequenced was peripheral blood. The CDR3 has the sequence CASSDRVRGEQYF. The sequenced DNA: TGTGCCAGTAGTGACAGGGTTCGGGGAGAGCAGTACTTC.